The 26 T cell receptor beta chains reported below all come from one sample, sequenced in a study of shared clonotypes between healthy human individuals. Produced via immunoSEQ multiplex PCR; TCRdb's table is partial and in-frame only. This table has 2 million to 2.5 million clones, approximately 95% appearing once. Source material: naive CD4+ T cells from PBMCs. As to subset: CD45RA+ positively selected. These receptors all come from a man between 18 and 29 years old in good health. Some clones in this sample may be carry-over from other donors' samples.

This chain links TRBV2 with TRBJ1-3, with TRBD1 matching over 9 bases. Germline loops: CDR1 SNHLY, CDR2 FYNNEI. J lost 3 bases, V lost 7 bases, and 4 bases had no gene match. The CDR3 is made up of 14 amino acids. The CDR3 spells CASIATGGGNTIYF. The CDR3 bases are TGTGCCAGCATCGCGACAGGGGGTGGAAACACCATATATTTT.

This sequence joins TRBV6-5 and TRBJ1-2; tentatively, D is TRBD1 (5 bases). CDR3 length: 13 residues. The germline V gene encodes CDR1 MNHEY and CDR2 SVGAGI. V was shortened by 6 bases and J by 2 bases, with 10 bases between the two germline ends. The CDR3 region has the DNA TGTGCCAGCAGGGGGCCCGTCAACTATGGCTACACCTTC. Translated: CASRGPVNYGYTF.

This clone appeared once. The chain combines TRBV30 with TRBJ1-2; D gene ambiguous. Germline-derived CDR1 and CDR2 are GTSNPN and SVGIG (reference sequence). Trimming pared 1 base from V and 8 bases from J, leaving 8 bases between. The CDR3 runs 11 residues. CDR3 DNA sequence: TGTGCCTGGAGTGGCCTAGGGGGCTACACCTTC. Its protein product is CAWSGLGGYTF. Full variable domain (outside the CDR3, taken from reference TRBV30 and TRBJ1-2): SQTIHQWPATLVQPVGSPLSLECTVEGTSNPNLYWYRQAAGRGLQLLFYSVGIGQISSEVPQNLSASRPQDRQFILSSKKLLLSDSGFYLCAWSGLGGYTFGSGTRLTVV.

The V gene is TRBV5-4, the J gene TRBJ2-3; possibly TRBD1 for D (5 bases). Trimming left V 4 bases short and J 2 bases short, with 8 bases between. CDR3 length equals 13 residues. CDR1 SGHNT and CDR2 YYREEE come from the germline V gene (reference sequence). The chain's CDR3 is CASSTGATDTQYF. CDR3 in DNA: TGTGCCAGCAGCACTGGGGCCACAGATACGCAGTATTTT.

The chain carries TRBV5-1 and TRBJ2-1; a weak D match, TRBD2 (6 bases). CDR3 length equals 14 residues. CDR1 is SGHRS and CDR2 is YFSETQ in the germline V gene. The V and J ends lost 4 bases and 5 bases respectively, with 13 bases between them. CDR3 bases: TGCGCCAGCAGCCCCGGAGGGCGGCACAATGAGCAGTTCTTC. Its protein product is CASSPGGRHNEQFF.

The V gene is TRBV7-3, the J gene TRBJ2-1, with a tentative D call TRBD2 (6 bases). The V gene lost 0 bases and the J gene lost 3 bases, with 15 bases spanning the gap. This CDR3 is 17 amino acids long. The germline V gene encodes CDR1 SGHTA and CDR2 FQGTGA. The CDR3 bases are TGTGCCAGCAGCTTAACGTTCCACGCTAGCGACTACAATGAGCAGTTCTTC. Protein: CASSLTFHASDYNEQFF. The entire variable domain, with the rest obtained from reference TRBV7-3 and TRBJ2-1, is as follows: GAGVSQTPSNKVTEKGKYVELRCDPISGHTALYWYRQSLGQGPEFLIYFQGTGAADDSGLPNDRFFAVRPEGSVSTLKIQRTERGDSAVYLCASSLTFHASDYNEQFFGPGTRLTVL.

As regards this clone: Other nucleotide sequences in the sample specify the same CDR3. J is TRBJ1-3 and V is TRBV11-2, with D hard to call. The CDR3 is 13 amino acids. Trimming shortened V by 1 base and J by 7 bases, and 8 bases separated the two germline ends. CDR1 is SGHAT and CDR2 is FQNNGV in the germline V gene. The CDR3 here is CASSLGLGNTIYF. DNA of the CDR3: TGTGCCAGCAGCTTAGGATTAGGGAACACCATATATTTT.

The chain joins TRBV28 to TRBJ1-4; D not certain. Germline V CDR1 and CDR2: MDHEN, SYDVKM. The CDR3 contains 13 residues. Trimming shortened V by 10 bases and J by 2 bases, and 11 bases separated the two germline ends. CDR3 nucleotides: TGTGCCATCTCTTCAAGGACTAATGAAAAACTGTTTTTT. Amino acids: CAISSRTNEKLFF.

This clone is a singleton in its sample. The CDR3 DNA reads as TGTGCCAGCAGTTTATATGGTACCGCGACCTACGAGCAGTACTTC. Its protein product is CASSLYGTATYEQYF. The rearrangement links TRBV27 to TRBJ2-7, with no clear D. CDR1 and CDR2 (germline): MNHEY, SMNVEV (reference sequence). The CDR3 consists of 15 residues. Trimming took 1 base from V and 2 from J, leaving 12 bases between them.

The gene calls are TRBV6-1 and TRBJ1-2; 10 bases are shared with TRBD1. The CDR3 runs 14 residues. Trimming removed 4 bases from V and 3 bases from J; junction bases left unmatched: 2. Germline loops: CDR1 MNHNS, CDR2 SASEGT. Here the CDR3 DNA reads TGTGCCAGCAGTGGGGACAGGGGTGACTATGGCTACACCTTC. This sequence encodes CASSGDRGDYGYTF.

The chain joins TRBV7-9 to TRBJ2-3; 7 nucleotides line up with TRBD1. Germline V lookup: CDR1 SEHNR, CDR2 FQNEAQ (reference sequence). V was clipped by 8 bases and J by 0 bases; unmatched bases: 8. This CDR3 is 15 amino acids long. The DNA of the CDR3 is TGTGCCAGCGGCGAAGGGGGCGGTAGCACAGATACGCAGTATTTT. As protein: CASGEGGGSTDTQYF.

This clone was counted between two and nine times. The chain links TRBV2 to TRBJ2-4, with D unresolved. Trimming pared 7 bases from V and 9 bases from J, leaving 16 bases between. This CDR3 contains 13 residues. CDR1 is SNHLY, CDR2 FYNNEI, per germline. CDR3 nucleotide sequence: TGTGCCAGCACCGCAGGTCCCAAGTCCATTCAGTACTTC. It codes for CASTAGPKSIQYF.

This chain uses TRBV28 with TRBJ1-2; a possible D gene is TRBD1 (5 bases). This CDR3 is built from 15 residues. V gave up 7 bases and J gave up 4 bases, with 19 bases separating them. Germline CDR1 reads MDHEN; CDR2 reads SYDVKM. The CDR3 sequence is CASTPLRRGSYGYTF. CDR3 DNA sequence: TGTGCCAGCACCCCTTTACGACGGGGGAGCTATGGCTACACCTTC.

The chain's CDR3 is CASRAGGGRDEKLFF. In nucleotides, the CDR3 is TGTGCCAGCAGGGCGGGAGGGGGTCGGGATGAAAAACTGTTTTTT. The rearrangement joins TRBV2 to TRBJ1-4; D may be TRBD1 (6 bases). The CDR3 covers 15 residues. The ends were cut back, 6 bases at V and 6 bases at J, with 17 bases in the middle. Germline V lookup: CDR1 SNHLY, CDR2 FYNNEI. Full variable domain (remainder filled in from reference TRBV2 and TRBJ1-4): EPEVTQTPSHQVTQMGQEVILRCVPISNHLYFYWYRQILGQKVEFLVSFYNNEISEKSEIFDDQFSVERPDGSNFTLKIRSTKLEDSAMYFCASRAGGGRDEKLFFGSGTQLSVL.

The table lists this clone with a count of one. The chain combines TRBV18 with TRBJ2-7; D tentatively fits TRBD1 or TRBD2 (5 bases each). V gave up 3 bases and J gave up 1 base, with 19 bases separating them. Germline V CDR1 and CDR2: KGHSH, LQKENI. The CDR3 spans 17 residues. Here the CDR3 DNA reads TGTGCCAGCTCACCCGCCCGGTCCGGGACCGCGTCCTACGAGCAGTACTTC. Translated, it gives CASSPARSGTASYEQYF. The entire variable domain, with the rest obtained from reference TRBV18 and TRBJ2-7, is as follows: NAGVMQNPRHLVRRRGQEARLRCSPMKGHSHVYWYRQLPEEGLKFMVYLQKENIIDESGMPKERFSAEFPKEGPSILRIQQVVRGDSAAYFCASSPARSGTASYEQYFGPGTRLTVT.

The V call is TRBV7-2, the J call TRBJ2-7; 9 bases agree with TRBD2. Germline V gene sequence: CDR1 SGHTA, CDR2 FQGNSA. CDR3 size: 15 residues. V shed 1 base, J shed 7 bases, and the junction held 8 bases outside the gene matches. The CDR3 protein is CASSLVRTSAGEQYF. The DNA of the CDR3 is TGTGCCAGCAGCTTAGTTCGGACTAGCGCGGGGGAGCAGTACTTC.

J is TRBJ1-1 and V is TRBV11-2; no definite D call. The length of the CDR3 is 13 residues. Trimming stripped 2 bases from V and 5 bases from J, with 9 bases between. Per germline, CDR1 SGHAT and CDR2 FQNNGV. The CDR3 sequence is CASSLRPGTEAFF. As DNA, the CDR3 is TGTGCCAGCAGCTTACGTCCGGGGACTGAAGCTTTCTTT.

The chain uses TRBV7-8 and TRBJ2-7; perhaps D is TRBD1 or TRBD2 (5 bases each). The germline V gene encodes CDR1 SGHVS and CDR2 FQNEAQ. The CDR3 consists of 16 residues. The V end lost 3 bases, the J end lost 5 bases, and 20 bases lay between the germline ends. CDR3 DNA sequence: TGTGCCAGCAGCTTGAGGGACGGGAACCTCCGGAACGAGCAGTACTTC. Its protein product is CASSLRDGNLRNEQYF.

This chain's CDR3 is CARDSGSSYNEQFF. The CDR3 DNA follows: TGTGCCAGGGATAGCGGGAGCTCCTACAATGAGCAGTTCTTC. The rearrangement joins TRBV2 to TRBJ2-1, with 9 positions matching TRBD2. The CDR3 consists of 14 residues. The V segment lost 9 bases and the J segment 0 bases; nucleotides outside the gene matches: 3. Germline V gene sequence: CDR1 SNHLY, CDR2 FYNNEI.

The chain carries TRBV27 and TRBJ2-1; no definite D call. The V end lost 3 bases, the J end lost 6 bases, and 12 bases lay between the germline ends. The CDR3 is made up of 14 amino acids. Per germline, CDR1 MNHEY and CDR2 SMNVEV (reference sequence). In DNA, the CDR3 is TGTGCCAGCAGTTTGTTGGGCGGTTCCAATGAGCAGTTCTTC. It encodes CASSLLGGSNEQFF.

The chain employs TRBV4-3 and TRBJ1-2; unclear D gene. The CDR3 is made up of 14 amino acids. Trimming removed 4 bases from V and 1 base from J, with 10 bases in between. CDR1 and CDR2 from the germline V gene are LGHNA and YSLEER. In DNA form, the CDR3 reads TGCGCCAGCAGCCCTCTACCCATTAACTATGGCTACACCTTC. Translation gives CASSPLPINYGYTF.

In the case of this clone: The same CDR3 also results from other DNA sequences found in this sample. The CDR3 nucleotides read TGTGCCAGCAGCCAAGCCGATACGCAGTATTTT. Its translation is CASSQADTQYF. This sequence joins TRBV14 and TRBJ2-3; unclear D gene. CDR3 length equals 11 residues. CDR1 and CDR2 (germline): SGHDN, FVKESK. Trimming removed 1 base from V and 6 bases from J, with 2 bases in between. Looking up the rest from reference TRBV14 and TRBJ2-3 gives the full variable domain: EAGVTQFPSHSVIEKGQTVTLRCDPISGHDNLYWYRRVMGKEIKFLLHFVKESKQDESGMPNNRFLAERTGGTYSTLKVQPAELEDSGVYFCASSQADTQYFGPGTRLTVL.

The chain couples TRBV2 to TRBJ2-5; 7 bases align to TRBD2. Trimming at V came to 6 bases and at J to 3 bases, leaving 7 bases not matched to a gene. Germline CDR1 reads SNHLY; CDR2 reads FYNNEI. This CDR3 spans 14 amino acids. The CDR3 sequence: CASRVEAGKETQYF. CDR3 in DNA: TGTGCCAGCAGAGTCGAAGCGGGAAAAGAGACCCAGTACTTC.

The chain combines TRBV7-9 with TRBJ2-3; possibly TRBD2 for D (5 bases). This CDR3 is 15 amino acids long. V was pared by 5 bases and J by 0 bases, with 12 bases between. Germline CDR1 is SEHNR and CDR2 is FQNEAQ (reference sequence). In nucleotides, the CDR3 is TGTGCCAGCAGCCCCGGTTCGGGGAGCACAGATACGCAGTATTTT. This sequence encodes CASSPGSGSTDTQYF.

The V call is TRBV5-6, the J call TRBJ2-2; 8 bases agree with TRBD2. V shed 4 bases and J 1 base; nucleotides not matched to a gene: 9. CDR1 is SGHDT and CDR2 is YYEEEE in the germline V gene. This CDR3 is built from 17 residues. The CDR3 protein is CASSPTTSGGNTGELFF. In DNA form, the CDR3 reads TGTGCCAGCAGCCCCACCACTAGCGGAGGGAACACCGGGGAGCTGTTTTTT.

This clone was observed once. The V gene is TRBV9, the J gene TRBJ1-4; 8 bases fit TRBD1. Germline V gene lookup returns CDR1 SGDLS and CDR2 YYNGEE. This CDR3 has 16 residues. V was pared by 5 bases and J by 2 bases, with 8 bases of the junction left unmatched. Written as DNA, the CDR3 is TGTGCCAGCAGAATTGGACAGGGAATGACTAATGAAAAACTGTTTTTT. It codes for CASRIGQGMTNEKLFF.